This TCR beta chain was obtained from a study of control samples from healthy donors and cancer patients. Only in-frame clones appear in the TCRdb table, and some are missing; sequencing was by immunoSEQ multiplex PCR. This table has some 95,000 clones, around 88% appearing once. The ends lost 5 bases at V and 6 bases at J; junction bases unmatched: 6. This CDR3 is built from 14 residues. CDR1 is SEHNR and CDR2 is FQNEAQ in the germline V gene (reference sequence). This clonotype was sampled from a man aged 25-45 years in good health. The specimen was blood. The J gene is TRBJ2-7, the V gene TRBV7-9; 11 nucleotides agree with TRBD1. The CDR3 protein is CASSLQGQGGEQYF. In nucleotides, the CDR3 is TGTGCCAGCAGCCTACAGGGACAGGGGGGCGAGCAGTACTTC.